These 2 T cell receptor beta chains came from one sample sequenced in a study of cytomegalovirus exposure and HLA in healthy donors. 13 Jbeta primers and 60 Vbeta primers were used for the PCR. Here immunoSEQ multiplex PCR was the method, and the copy in TCRdb shows in-frame clones only, minus some. This table has about 200,000 clones, roughly 85% appearing once. The sample consisted of PBMCs. Receptors originate from a male donor in good health and CMV-seronegative.

J is TRBJ1-2 and V is TRBV30, with 8 positions matching TRBD1. Germline lookup yields CDR1 GTSNPN and CDR2 SVGIG (reference sequence). The CDR3 has 14 amino acids. V gave up 7 bases and J gave up 3 bases; unmatched junction bases: 10. CDR3 region: CASFRQGRHYGYTF. CDR3 bases: TGTGCCTCATTTCGACAGGGGCGCCACTATGGCTACACCTTC. The full variable domain, with the rest looked up from reference TRBV30 and TRBJ1-2, is SQTIHQWPATLVQPVGSPLSLECTVEGTSNPNLYWYRQAAGRGLQLLFYSVGIGQISSEVPQNLSASRPQDRQFILSSKKLLLSDSGFYLCASFRQGRHYGYTFGSGTRLTVV.

This chain joins TRBV5-1 and TRBJ2-1; tentative D call: TRBD1 (5 bases). This CDR3 has 14 amino acids. Germline V CDR1 and CDR2: SGHRS, YFSETQ. Trimming took off 4 bases at V and 5 bases at J, with 13 bases between the two ends. CDR3 bases: TGCGCCAGCAGCATACCTGGGGCCGACAATGAGCAGTTCTTC. Its translation is CASSIPGADNEQFF.